This record covers a single T cell receptor (beta chain). The record originates from a study of T cell responses to AZD1222 COVID-19 vaccine. The V gene end was trimmed by 0 bases and the J gene end by 5 bases; junction bases not matched to a gene: 7. The CDR3 runs to 15 residues. The V gene's germline CDR1 is LGHNA and CDR2 YSLEER. Repertoires were generated with immunoSEQ multiplex PCR, while TCRdb's copy carries only in-frame clones and drops some. The sample yields approximately 67,000 clones, about 88% seen once. The clonotype was recovered from an adult who received the AZD1222 COVID-19 vaccine. The material was peripheral blood, obtained 28 days after the second AZD1222 dose. The chain links TRBV4-3 to TRBJ2-7, with 7 bases that match TRBD1. CDR3: CASSQDPHRGDEQYF. For the CDR3, the DNA is TGCGCCAGCAGCCAAGATCCCCACAGGGGAGACGAGCAGTACTTC.